This passage covers 4 T cell receptor beta chains from one sample sequenced in a study of shared clonotypes between healthy human individuals. The method was immunoSEQ multiplex PCR; TCRdb's version includes in-frame clones alone and lacks a portion of them. The sample carries hundreds of thousands of clones, approximately 79% recorded once. The sample was memory CD4+ T cells sorted from blood. Subset given: CD45RA-negative fraction. The origin of the receptors is a woman aged 25 to 39 in good health.

The J gene is TRBJ1-4, the V gene TRBV28; D not resolved. There are 11 residues in the CDR3. Germline-derived CDR1 and CDR2 are MDHEN and SYDVKM. V was cut by 1 base and J by 6 bases, with 0 bases left in between. The CDR3 loop reads CASSLYEKLFF. CDR3 DNA sequence: TGTGCCAGCAGTTTATATGAAAAACTGTTTTTT.

In nucleotides, the CDR3 is TGTGCCAGCAGCTGGCTCCCGATTTCCTACGAGCAGTACTTC. It specifies CASSWLPISYEQYF. The rearrangement links TRBV5-5 to TRBJ2-7; no definite D call. The CDR3 is made up of 14 amino acids. Germline-derived CDR1 and CDR2 are SGHKS and YYEKEE (reference sequence). Trimming left V 3 bases short and J 1 base short, with 11 bases between.

The chain is built from TRBV9 and TRBJ2-3; unclear D gene. The CDR3 consists of 13 residues. Looked up from germline, CDR1 is SGDLS and CDR2 is YYNGEE. Trimming took 2 bases from V and 8 from J, leaving 12 bases between them. CDR3 sequence reads: CASSVPPDGTQYF. CDR3 nucleotides: TGTGCCAGCAGCGTGCCACCGGACGGTACGCAGTATTTT.

This sequence joins TRBV18 and TRBJ2-5; D tentatively fits TRBD1 or TRBD2 (5 bases each). Trimming left V 3 bases short and J 2 bases short, with 13 bases between. The length of the CDR3 is 15 residues. The germline V gene encodes CDR1 KGHSH and CDR2 LQKENI. CDR3 sequence (DNA): TGTGCCAGCTCACCCAGGGAGAGCCTACAAGAGACCCAGTACTTC. This codes for CASSPRESLQETQYF.